This is a list of T cell receptor beta chains from one sample in a study of blood T cell repertoires in COVID-19. Here immunoSEQ multiplex PCR was the method, and the copy in TCRdb shows in-frame clones only, minus some. Among 100,000 to 110,000 clones listed, around four fifths were seen once. The sample taken for sequencing was peripheral blood. The origin of the receptors is a man between 65 and 85 years old with active or convalescent COVID-19. Both conserved end residues are part of each CDR3. The D gene is left open where the match is weak. Some rows have no size entry. The others give once, few or many, or a class for an expanded clone.

clone size,D gene,V gene,J gene,CDR3 protein,CDR3 DNA
NA,TRBD1,TRBV19,TRBJ1-5,CASTGQGYNQPQHF,TGTGCCAGTACCGGACAGGGCTATAATCAGCCCCAGCATTTT
NA,TRBD2,TRBV29-1,TRBJ2-5,CSVEEGTSGRGGETQYF,TGCAGCGTTGAAGAGGGGACTAGCGGGAGGGGGGGAGAGACCCAGTACTTC
NA,TRBD1,TRBV6-5,TRBJ2-2,CASRPTGGGTGELFF,TGTGCCAGCAGACCCACAGGGGGCGGAACCGGGGAGCTGTTTTTT
few,NA,TRBV29-1,TRBJ1-1,CSSNPGVTEAFF,TGCAGCTCCAACCCCGGGGTGACTGAAGCTTTCTTT
NA,TRBD2,TRBV9,TRBJ2-3,CASSVGLAIHTDTQYF,TGTGCCAGCAGCGTAGGACTAGCCATACACACAGATACGCAGTATTTT
NA,NA,TRBV29-1,TRBJ1-4,CSGQLGANEKLFF,TGCAGCGGCCAGTTAGGGGCTAATGAAAAACTGTTTTTT
NA,TRBD2,TRBV10-3,TRBJ2-1,CAISVAGSYNEQFF,TGTGCCATCAGTGTAGCGGGGTCCTACAATGAGCAGTTCTTC
NA,TRBD2,TRBV28,TRBJ2-5,CASSPTGTSETQYF,TGTGCCAGCAGTCCTACCGGGACTAGCGAGACCCAGTACTTC
NA,NA,TRBV20-1,TRBJ2-1,CSAGGREGQFF,TGCAGTGCCGGGGGCAGGGAGGGGCAGTTCTTC
NA,TRBD1,TRBV19,TRBJ1-2,CASSSGQGAYYGYTF,TGTGCCAGTAGTAGCGGACAGGGGGCTTATTATGGCTACACCTTC
NA,NA,TRBV21-1,TRBJ2-7,CASSLSQGTYEQYF,TGTGCCAGCAGCCTATCACAGGGGACCTACGAGCAGTACTTC
NA,TRBD2,TRBV27,TRBJ2-7,CASSLSGWSRTSGIPSSYEQYF,TGTGCCAGCAGTTTATCGGGATGGAGTCGAACTAGCGGTATCCCAAGCTCCTACGAGCAGTACTTC
NA,NA,TRBV5-5,TRBJ2-2,CASSLRERGGELFF,TGTGCCAGCAGCTTGAGGGAAAGGGGCGGGGAGCTGTTTTTT
NA,NA,TRBV6-1,TRBJ2-7,CASSEALGGPFEHEQYF,TGTGCCAGCAGTGAAGCGCTTGGAGGGCCGTTTGAGCACGAGCAGTACTTC
NA,NA,TRBV18,TRBJ1-6,CASSPSGVTSPLHF,TGTGCCAGCTCACCATCGGGGGTTACTTCACCCCTCCACTTT